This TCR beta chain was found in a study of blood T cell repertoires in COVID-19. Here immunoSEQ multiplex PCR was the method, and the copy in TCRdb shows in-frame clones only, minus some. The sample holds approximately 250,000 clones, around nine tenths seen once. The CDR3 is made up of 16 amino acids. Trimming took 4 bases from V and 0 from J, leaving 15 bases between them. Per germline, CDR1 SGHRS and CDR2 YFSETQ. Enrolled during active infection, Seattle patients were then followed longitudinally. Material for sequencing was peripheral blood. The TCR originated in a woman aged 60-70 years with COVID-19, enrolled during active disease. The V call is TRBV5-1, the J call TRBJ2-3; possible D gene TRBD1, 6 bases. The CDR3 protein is CASSPAGVTSTDTQYF. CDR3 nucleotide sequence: TGCGCCAGCAGCCCGGCAGGGGTCACTAGCACAGATACGCAGTATTTT.